These 28 T cell receptor beta chains came from one sample sequenced in a study of cytomegalovirus exposure and HLA in healthy donors. Sequencing was performed with immunoSEQ multiplex PCR; in TCRdb, only in-frame clones are kept and a portion is missing. The profile shows roughly 250,000 clones, 80% to 90% of them singletons. Sequencing was performed on PBMCs. These receptor sequences come from a man between 18 and 35 years old in good health and CMV-seronegative.

This rearrangement joins TRBV7-2 to TRBJ1-1; TRBD1 agrees at 7 bases. Germline CDR1 is SGHTA and CDR2 is FQGNSA. V shed 3 bases and J 2 bases; nucleotides not matched to a gene: 3. This CDR3 has 14 amino acids. CDR3 bases: TGTGCCAGCAGCTTTGGGACAGCAAACACTGAAGCTTTCTTT. Protein product: CASSFGTANTEAFF.

This chain connects TRBV5-1 to TRBJ2-5; D call uncertain. V shed 4 bases and J shed 5 bases, with 9 bases lying between them. Germline V lookup: CDR1 SGHRS, CDR2 YFSETQ. This CDR3 region has 12 residues. The CDR3: CASSPVRETQYF. The CDR3 nucleotides read TGCGCCAGCAGCCCCGTCCGGGAGACCCAGTACTTC.

Worth noting for this clone: Mismatch with germline at one junction end may stem from a read error. J is TRBJ1-4 and V is TRBV7-7, with D tentatively TRBD1 (6 bases). Germline CDR1 reads SSHAT; CDR2 reads FNYEAQ (reference sequence). CDR3 size: 13 residues. CDR3 residues: CASSSGVGEKLFF. For the CDR3, the DNA is TGTGCTAGCAGTTCAGGGGTGGGTGAAAAACTGTTTTTT.

The chain carries TRBV6-1 and TRBJ1-1, with 7 bases identical to TRBD1. Germline V CDR1 and CDR2: MNHNS, SASEGT. The CDR3 is 12 residues long. V lost 8 bases, J lost 3 bases, and 3 bases stayed unmatched. This CDR3 reads CASGDSYTEAFF. As DNA, the CDR3 is TGTGCCAGCGGGGACAGCTACACTGAAGCTTTCTTT.

The chain has TRBV12-5 and TRBJ2-3, with 13 bases identical to TRBD2. The V gene end was trimmed by 1 base and the J gene end by 4 bases; junction bases not matched to a gene: 2. Looked up from germline, CDR1 is LGHNT and CDR2 is FRNRAP. The CDR3 length is 16 residues. In nucleotides, the CDR3 is TGTGCTAGTGGTTTGGGACTAGCGGGAGGTGCAGATACGCAGTATTTT. Its translation is CASGLGLAGGADTQYF. The full variable domain, its missing parts supplied by reference TRBV12-5 and TRBJ2-3, is DARVTQTPRHKVTEMGQEVTMRCQPILGHNTVFWYRQTMMQGLELLAYFRNRAPLDDSGMPKDRFSAEMPDATLATLKIQPSEPRDSAVYFCASGLGLAGGADTQYFGPGTRLTVL.

This rearrangement joins TRBV4-3 to TRBJ2-7; tentatively, D is TRBD2 (6 bases). V dropped 3 bases and J dropped 5 bases, with 14 bases sitting between them. The CDR3 has 14 amino acids. The V gene's germline CDR1 is LGHNA and CDR2 YSLEER. As DNA, the CDR3 is TGCGCCAGCAGCCATAGCGGCCCATCTGACGAGCAGTACTTC. This translates into CASSHSGPSDEQYF.

The rearrangement uses TRBV6-6 and TRBJ2-7, with 8 bases lining up with TRBD1. With 7 bases clipped from V and 3 bases from J, the junction kept 14 bases outside the gene matches. Germline V gene data show CDR1 as MNHNY and CDR2 as SVGAGI (reference sequence). The CDR3 consists of 16 residues. CDR3 protein: CASTLGTGGIIYEQYF. Written as DNA, the CDR3 is TGTGCCAGCACCCTAGGAACAGGGGGGATAATCTACGAGCAGTACTTC.

This clone was observed a handful of times. J is TRBJ1-2 and V is TRBV5-4; 8 positions match TRBD1. The length of the CDR3 is 14 residues. V lost 2 bases, J lost 4 bases, and 4 bases stayed unmatched. Germline V gene data show CDR1 as SGHNT and CDR2 as YYREEE (reference sequence). CDR3 sequence reads: CASSLTTGGYGYTF. Here the CDR3 DNA reads TGTGCCAGCAGCTTAACTACAGGGGGCTATGGCTACACCTTC.

The rearrangement joins TRBV6-6 to TRBJ2-7; 7 nucleotides line up with TRBD2. The CDR3 has 14 residues. The germline V gene has CDR1 MNHNY and CDR2 SVGAGI (reference sequence). J lost 3 bases, V lost 5 bases, and 7 bases had no gene match. In nucleotides, the CDR3 is TGTGCCAGCAGTCCACCGACGGGGGGCTACGAGCAGTACTTC. Its protein is CASSPPTGGYEQYF.

The CDR3 DNA follows: TGTGCCTGGAGCCCAGCACTTAGAGGCGAAACGTACAATGAGCAGTTCTTC. It specifies CAWSPALRGETYNEQFF. The chain recombines TRBV30 with TRBJ2-1; no reliable D call. This CDR3 has 17 residues. The germline gives CDR1 GTSNPN, CDR2 SVGIG (reference sequence). Trimming pared 3 bases from V and 4 bases from J, leaving 22 bases between.

The chain is built from TRBV12-5 and TRBJ2-5, with 7 positions matching TRBD2. This CDR3 spans 14 amino acids. The V gene end was trimmed by 1 base and the J gene end by 5 bases; junction bases not matched to a gene: 4. Germline V CDR1 and CDR2: LGHNT, FRNRAP. CDR3 sequence: CASGLGNGGETQYF. As DNA, the CDR3 is TGTGCTAGTGGTTTGGGCAACGGGGGGGAGACCCAGTACTTC.

The chain couples TRBV27 to TRBJ2-1; 10 nucleotides agree with TRBD2. CDR3 size: 16 residues. V lost 5 bases, J lost 4 bases, and 8 bases stayed unmatched. CDR1 is MNHEY, CDR2 SMNVEV, per germline (reference sequence). Written as DNA, the CDR3 is TGTGCCAGCAGTCCTGGACTAGCGGAACCTTACAATGAGCAGTTCTTC. This sequence encodes CASSPGLAEPYNEQFF.

The chain uses TRBV11-2 and TRBJ1-2; 10 nucleotides align to TRBD1. Germline V CDR1 and CDR2: SGHAT, FQNNGV. This CDR3 region has 18 residues. J was trimmed by 7 bases and V by 5 bases; bases with no gene match: 19. CDR3 amino acids: CASSSLGDRGRPSAGYTF. The DNA of the CDR3 is TGTGCCAGCAGCAGCTTGGGCGACAGGGGGCGCCCATCCGCTGGCTACACCTTC. Full variable domain (outside the CDR3, taken from reference TRBV11-2 and TRBJ1-2): EAGVAQSPRYKIIEKRQSVAFWCNPISGHATLYWYQQILGQGPKLLIQFQNNGVVDDSQLPKDRFSAERLKGVDSTLKIQPAKLEDSAVYLCASSSLGDRGRPSAGYTFGSGTRLTVV.

The CDR3 protein is CASSVARQNNEQFF. The CDR3 DNA follows: TGTGCCAGCAGCGTAGCTCGACAGAACAATGAGCAGTTCTTC. This chain uses TRBV9 with TRBJ2-1; tentatively, D is TRBD1 (5 bases). V shed 0 bases and J shed 5 bases, with 9 bases lying between them. Germline-derived CDR1 and CDR2 are SGDLS and YYNGEE. This CDR3 comprises 14 residues.

This clone appeared a single time. V gene TRBV7-8 combines with J gene TRBJ2-1; 9 nucleotides match TRBD2. This CDR3 comprises 15 residues. Germline V gene sequence: CDR1 SGHVS, CDR2 FQNEAQ. V was pared by 8 bases and J by 16 bases, with 21 bases of the junction left unmatched. The CDR3 nucleotides are TGTGCCAGCGGCCCCCGTGGCGGGGGGGCGCTGAGTTTCTTCTTC. The encoded protein is CASGPRGGGALSFFF.

The V gene is TRBV2, the J gene TRBJ2-2; 7 bases align to TRBD1. V was pared by 8 bases and J by 0 bases, with 6 bases of the junction left unmatched. CDR1 and CDR2 from the germline V gene are SNHLY and FYNNEI. The CDR3 loop spans 15 amino acids. The CDR3 DNA is TGTGCCAGCGGTGGGCAGGGGGCGAACACCGGGGAGCTGTTTTTT. Translating it yields CASGGQGANTGELFF.

V gene TRBV4-1 combines with J gene TRBJ2-1; tentative D call: TRBD1 (5 bases). The germline CDR1 and CDR2 sequences are MGHRA and YSYEKL. V lost 4 bases and J lost 5, with 18 bases in between. The CDR3 is 16 amino acids. This CDR3 is CASSLRQGGRNNEQFF. In DNA, the CDR3 is TGCGCCAGCAGCCTGCGGCAGGGTGGAAGGAACAATGAGCAGTTCTTC.

This clone was seen just once. The genes are TRBV4-3 and TRBJ1-6; no definite D call. The germline V and J ends were trimmed by 1 base and 9 bases, with 10 bases remaining between them. Per germline, CDR1 LGHNA and CDR2 YSLEER. CDR3 size: 14 residues. CDR3: CASSQGVEGSPLHF. The CDR3 region has the DNA TGCGCCAGCAGCCAAGGGGTAGAGGGTTCACCCCTCCACTTT.

This clone was picked up one time. The chain has TRBV4-3 and TRBJ2-4, with D possibly TRBD1 on 5 matching bases. Germline V gives CDR1 LGHNA, CDR2 YSLEER. This CDR3 is 15 amino acids long. V lost 0 bases and J lost 6, with 12 bases in between. The CDR3 sequence: CASSQEWQGGNIQYF. The CDR3 nucleotides read TGCGCCAGCAGCCAAGAATGGCAGGGCGGAAACATTCAGTACTTC.

This clone was detected once. The chain recombines TRBV6-5 with TRBJ1-5; D is undetermined. This CDR3 is built from 14 residues. Trimming cost V 0 bases and J 7 bases, with 10 bases left between them. CDR1 is MNHEY, CDR2 SVGAGI, per germline. This CDR3 is CASSYSRGSQPQHF. The CDR3 DNA sequence: TGTGCCAGCAGTTACTCGCGGGGATCGCAGCCCCAGCATTTT.

J is TRBJ2-1 and V is TRBV4-2; the match to TRBD2 covers 14 bases. CDR3 size: 15 residues. V was clipped by 4 bases and J by 9 bases; unmatched bases: 5. Per the germline V gene, CDR1 is LGHNA and CDR2 is YNFKEQ. CDR3 sequence (DNA): TGTGCCAGCAGCCCTGGGACTAGCGGGAGCCTTGAGCAGTTCTTC. It codes for CASSPGTSGSLEQFF.

The rearrangement joins TRBV27 to TRBJ2-7; D possibly corresponds to TRBD1 (6 bases). This CDR3 spans 13 amino acids. V lost 6 bases and J 4 bases, leaving 13 bases between the germline ends. From germline, CDR1 is MNHEY and CDR2 SMNVEV (reference sequence). This chain's CDR3 is CASRQGILYEQYF. CDR3 DNA sequence: TGTGCCAGCAGACAGGGAATTCTTTACGAGCAGTACTTC.

This chain connects TRBV2 to TRBJ1-1, with TRBD1 matching 8 bases. This CDR3 comprises 16 residues. Germline values: CDR1 SNHLY, CDR2 FYNNEI. Trimming removed 2 bases from V and 5 bases from J; junction bases left unmatched: 10. In DNA form, the CDR3 reads TGTGCCAGCAGTGAACCTAGACAGGGGCGAGGGACTGAAGCTTTCTTT. The encoded protein is CASSEPRQGRGTEAFF.

The chain couples TRBV19 to TRBJ2-7, with 10 nucleotides matching TRBD2. Unmatched junction bases numbered 4, after V lost 3 bases and J lost 2 bases. The length of the CDR3 is 15 residues. Germline V gene lookup returns CDR1 LNHDA and CDR2 SQIVND (reference sequence). For the CDR3, the DNA is TGTGCCAGTAGTATCTCAACTAGCGGGACCTACGAGCAGTACTTC. Amino acids: CASSISTSGTYEQYF.

The J gene is TRBJ1-1, the V gene TRBV7-2; D is perhaps TRBD1 (5 bases). This CDR3 is 15 amino acids long. The germline V and J ends were trimmed by 5 bases and 9 bases, with 22 bases remaining between them. CDR1 is SGHTA and CDR2 is FQGNSA in the germline V gene. The CDR3 reads CASSGRLGGDHKAFF. CDR3 in DNA: TGTGCCAGCAGCGGGAGGTTAGGAGGGGATCATAAAGCTTTCTTT.

The table lists this clone with a few counts. J is TRBJ2-1 and V is TRBV27, with 10 nucleotides matching TRBD2. Losses at the gene ends were 7 bases for V and 2 bases for J; bases not matched to a gene: 11. There are 17 residues in the CDR3. CDR1 and CDR2 (germline): MNHEY, SMNVEV (reference sequence). Here the CDR3 DNA reads TGTGCCAGCAATGGGGTAGCGGGAGGCGTTGCCTACAATGAGCAGTTCTTC. It specifies CASNGVAGGVAYNEQFF.

The rearrangement joins TRBV5-4 to TRBJ1-3; D is unclear. CDR3 length: 12 residues. Trimming cost V 2 bases and J 4 bases, with 4 bases left between them. Germline loops: CDR1 SGHNT, CDR2 YYREEE (reference sequence). The CDR3 loop is CASSLQGNTIYF. In DNA form, the CDR3 reads TGTGCCAGCAGCTTACAGGGAAACACCATATATTTT.

This clone has a single count. This chain joins TRBV28 and TRBJ1-2; maybe TRBD1 (5 bases). The CDR3 covers 14 residues. Between the trimmed V and J ends, which lost 6 bases and 5 bases, there was a span of 16 bases. Germline V gene sequence: CDR1 MDHEN, CDR2 SYDVKM. Here the CDR3 DNA reads TGTGCCAGCAGGCACTCCCTGGGGGGGTATGGCTACACCTTC. Translation gives CASRHSLGGYGYTF.